The entry below describes one T cell receptor beta chain. The data derive from a study of blood T cell repertoires in COVID-19. Libraries were prepared by immunoSEQ multiplex PCR; TCRdb keeps only in-frame clonotypes and omits some of them. The table shows some 130,000 clones, with over 75% occurring only once. The V and J ends lost 6 bases and 1 base respectively, with 18 bases between them. Germline CDR1 and CDR2: SGHDN and FVKESK. This CDR3 has 16 amino acids. What was sequenced was peripheral blood. V gene TRBV14 combines with J gene TRBJ1-1; no definite D call. The TCR originated in a human donor in a cohort sampled during active COVID-19. The CDR3 DNA is TGTGCCAGCAGGCTTGAACTGGGAGGCACGAACACTGAAGCTTTCTTT. This gives the protein CASRLELGGTNTEAFF.